The sequence of this T cell receptor beta chain was determined in a study of blood T cell repertoires in COVID-19. Study as a whole: Donors in the United States, Italy and Spain gave samples during acute or convalescent COVID-19. Nucleic acid was either cDNA or gDNA, and it came from T cells, B-cell-depleted T cells, or PBMCs.

CDR3 length equals 15 residues. Germline V lookup: CDR1 LNHDA, CDR2 SQIVND (reference sequence). V was cut by 8 bases and J by 4 bases, with 20 bases left in between. Methods used by the authors: Amplification with reference gene primers provided the estimates of nucleated cell counts. Only in-frame clones appear in the TCRdb table, and some are missing; sequencing was by immunoSEQ multiplex PCR. V, J and clone size are those of that table, while D and trimming were read from the DNA. Of approximately 93,000 clones listed, roughly 79% are singletons. V and J are TRBV19 and TRBJ1-1; no reliable D call. The sequenced sample consisted of peripheral blood. The source is a woman of 80 years or more with acute or convalescent COVID-19. CDR3 in amino acids: CASSPSTSGVTEAFF. The CDR3, as DNA: TGTGCCAGTTCCCCTTCGACATCAGGCGTCACTGAAGCTTTCTTT.